The source of this TCR beta chain is a study of shared clonotypes between healthy human individuals. Points from the study as a whole: Between a handful of donors, naive CD4 clonotypes were shared at a level of around 4.9%.

Profiling relied on immunoSEQ multiplex PCR, and the TCRdb table lists in-frame clones only, not all of them. The sample includes about 1.1 million clones, approximately 80% of them seen just once. Trimming cost V 6 bases and J 2 bases, with 11 bases left between them. There are 13 residues in the CDR3. Per the germline V gene, CDR1 is LNHDA and CDR2 is SQIVND (reference sequence). This clone was seen more than once but under ten times. The antigen is not known. Material: memory CD4+ T cells from PBMCs. The subset: CD45RA-negative fraction. This clonotype was obtained from a man in his late teens or twenties in good health. Some clones in this sample may be carry-over from other donors' samples. V is TRBV19 and J is TRBJ2-7; no clear D gene. This CDR3 is CASSQHETYEQYF. The CDR3 nucleotides are TGTGCCAGTAGCCAACACGAAACCTACGAGCAGTACTTC.